This T cell receptor (beta chain) was captured by sequencing in a study of T cells in Graves' hyperthyroidism and ophthalmopathy. As regards this clonotype: Compared with germline, one end of the junction differs, possibly owing to a read error.

Amplification of TCR beta CDR3 regions was performed using RNA transcripts as template. HTBI primers were used for first-round RT-PCR of the TCR CDR3. Each CDR3 protein is one row after TCRdb ran MiXCR on the multiplex PCR reads. The profile shows about 360,000 distinct CDR3 sequences, about 14% of them singletons. Germline CDR1 SQVTM, CDR2 ANQGSEA. The CDR3 has 14 amino acids. The chain joins TRBV29-1 to TRBJ2-7, with 9 bases lining up with TRBD2. This clonotype was sampled from a man aged 25-45 years with Graves' hyperthyroidism that later progressed to Graves' ophthalmopathy. Sequencing was carried out using blood. The chain's CDR3 is CSVDMVAGAYEQCF. CDR3 bases: TGCAGCGTTGATATGGTAGCGGGAGCCTACGAGCAGTGCTTC.